Below, 9 T cell receptor beta chains from the same sample are listed, as sequenced in a study of spatial heterogeneity in lung cancer. TCRdb recomputed calls from the 5' RACE reads with MiXCR, one row per CDR3 protein. The table lists 17,000 or so distinct CDR3 sequences, less than 9.5% of them singletons. Described time point: blood at routine non-recurrence follow-up after resection. The sample in question was PBMCs, obtained at follow-up. The receptor set was obtained from a male donor with early-stage non-small cell lung cancer.

Ten or more counts support this clonotype. The V and J genes are TRBV7-9 and TRBJ1-2; perhaps TRBD1 as D (6 bases). V was clipped by 8 bases and J by 8 bases, with 12 bases between them. Germline values: CDR1 SEHNR, CDR2 FQNEAQ (reference sequence). CDR3 length equals 11 residues. The CDR3, as DNA: TGTGCCAGCCACAGGGTCGAAGGCTACACCTTC. This encodes CASHRVEGYTF.

Ten or more counts support this clonotype. The V and J genes are TRBV10-3 and TRBJ2-7; no reliable D call. The CDR3 is made up of 12 amino acids. Germline lookup yields CDR1 ENHRY and CDR2 SYGVKD. Trimming cost V 6 bases and J 3 bases, with 9 bases left between them. CDR3 DNA sequence: TGTGCCATCAGCGAAAGAAACTACGAGCAGTACTTC. Translation: CAISERNYEQYF.

V and J are TRBV5-8 and TRBJ2-3; TRBD2 matches at 14 bases. The V and J ends lost 2 bases and 0 bases, in that order; junction bases with no gene match: 2. The germline CDR1 and CDR2 sequences are SGHTS and YDEGEE. The CDR3 is 17 amino acids. The CDR3 nucleotides read TGTGCCAGCAGCTTTGGACTAGCGGGAGGTAGCACAGATACGCAGTATTTT. Amino acid sequence: CASSFGLAGGSTDTQYF.

This clonotype was picked up many times. The rearrangement uses TRBV5-6 and TRBJ1-4, with TRBD1 matching over 7 bases. J lost 3 bases, V lost 3 bases, and 14 bases had no gene match. CDR1 and CDR2 (germline): SGHDT, YYEEEE. This CDR3 spans 18 amino acids. CDR3 in DNA: TGTGCCAGCAGCTCTACAGTCGACATGGGACAGCCTAATGAAAAACTGTTTTTT. It encodes CASSSTVDMGQPNEKLFF.

Ten or more counts support this clonotype. The V call is TRBV9, the J call TRBJ2-7, with TRBD2 as a possible D gene (6 bases). This CDR3 region has 15 residues. In germline, CDR1 is SGDLS, CDR2 YYNGEE. V was trimmed by 0 bases and J by 5 bases, leaving 15 bases between them. The CDR3: CASSVEPGVDHEQYF. The CDR3 nucleotides read TGTGCCAGCAGCGTAGAGCCGGGAGTAGACCACGAGCAGTACTTC.

This clonotype was seen more than once but under ten times. This chain uses TRBV4-2 with TRBJ1-4; TRBD1 is a possible D gene (6 bases). Germline CDR1 LGHNA, CDR2 YNFKEQ. The germline V and J ends were trimmed by 4 bases and 5 bases, with 14 bases remaining between them. The CDR3 extends over 15 amino acids. The CDR3 loop reads CASSLARGRNEKLFF. The CDR3 bases are TGTGCCAGCAGCCTAGCCAGGGGTCGGAATGAAAAACTGTTTTTT.

The CDR3: CASSSRGGETQYF. The CDR3 DNA is TGTGCCAGCAGTTCCAGGGGAGGAGAGACCCAGTACTTC. The chain employs TRBV12-3 or TRBV12-4 and TRBJ2-5; perhaps D is TRBD1 or TRBD2 (6 bases each). Trimming removed 4 bases from V and 4 bases from J, with 10 bases in between. This CDR3 has 13 residues.

This clonotype was seen more than once but under ten times. The chain has TRBV19 and TRBJ2-1; 9 nucleotides align to TRBD2. The germline V gene has CDR1 LNHDA and CDR2 SQIVND (reference sequence). V dropped 7 bases and J dropped 5; count of bases not matched to a gene: 9. CDR3 length: 15 residues. In nucleotides, the CDR3 is TGTGCCAGTACCTTTCTAGCGGGAATTAACAATGAGCAGTTCTTC. Its protein is CASTFLAGINNEQFF.

V is TRBV29-1 and J is TRBJ2-7, with a weak D call TRBD2 (6 bases). V lost 4 bases to trimming and J lost 1 base, with 20 bases between them. Germline loops: CDR1 SQVTM, CDR2 ANQGSEA. The CDR3 totals 16 residues. The CDR3 DNA sequence: TGCAGCGTTGGGGGCTCGGGACTGCCGCTATCCTACGAGCAGTACTTC. Protein product: CSVGGSGLPLSYEQYF.